The 22 T cell receptor beta chains below come from one sample, sequenced in a study of neoadjuvant nivolumab and ipilimumab in lung cancer. TCRdb keeps only in-frame clones here, not all; method: immunoSEQ multiplex PCR. The data show roughly 32,000 clones, 92% seen once. The sample was peripheral blood, taken after neoadjuvant nivolumab, alone or with ipilimumab, at or shortly before surgery. The source is an adult with non-small cell lung cancer.

The V gene is TRBV18, the J gene TRBJ2-7, with D perhaps matching TRBD1 (7 bases). Trimming removed 3 bases from V and 6 bases from J, with 12 bases in between. The CDR3 loop spans 13 amino acids. The germline gives CDR1 KGHSH, CDR2 LQKENI. DNA of the CDR3: TGTGCCAGCTCACCCGGGGGACAGCGCGAGCAGTACTTC. Its protein product is CASSPGGQREQYF.

The chain joins TRBV29-1 to TRBJ2-2; the D is unclear. CDR3 length: 11 amino acids. CDR1 SQVTM and CDR2 ANQGSEA come from the germline V gene. Trimming removed 4 bases from V and 7 bases from J, with 7 bases in between. The DNA for the CDR3 is TGCAGCGTTGGGTGGGGCGGGGAGCTGTTTTTT. Translated, it gives CSVGWGGELFF.

CDR3 sequence: CASSYLQTGIHEQYF. CDR3 sequence (DNA): TGTGCCAGCAGCTATTTACAGACAGGGATCCACGAGCAGTACTTC. This chain uses TRBV11-2 with TRBJ2-7; 7 bases align to TRBD1. Germline trimming cut 4 bases from V and 5 bases from J; bases unmatched to any gene: 11. There are 15 residues in the CDR3. Per germline, CDR1 SGHAT and CDR2 FQNNGV.

This clone showed up just a few times. The CDR3 spells CASSFSGGGNGYTF. CDR3 in DNA: TGTGCCAGCAGCTTTTCAGGGGGTGGTAACGGCTACACCTTC. This rearrangement joins TRBV7-9 to TRBJ1-2; TRBD1 matches at 7 bases. Germline lookup yields CDR1 SEHNR and CDR2 FQNEAQ (reference sequence). V was clipped by 3 bases and J by 8 bases; unmatched bases: 9. The CDR3 spans 14 residues.

The chain couples TRBV11-2 to TRBJ2-6, with a tentative D call TRBD2 (7 bases). The CDR3 covers 19 residues. CDR1 SGHAT and CDR2 FQNNGV come from the germline V gene. V dropped 0 bases and J dropped 0 bases, with 15 bases sitting between them. CDR3 bases: TGTGCCAGCAGCTTAGATATCGGGGGGCCTGACTCTGGGGCCAACGTCCTGACTTTC. Translating it yields CASSLDIGGPDSGANVLTF. Using reference TRBV11-2 and TRBJ2-6 for the parts outside the CDR3, the full variable domain is EAGVAQSPRYKIIEKRQSVAFWCNPISGHATLYWYQQILGQGPKLLIQFQNNGVVDDSQLPKDRFSAERLKGVDSTLKIQPAKLEDSAVYLCASSLDIGGPDSGANVLTFGAGSRLTVL.

The CDR3 region is CASSYTGLLLGETQYF. The CDR3 nucleotides read TGTGCCAGCAGTTACACGGGACTCCTCCTGGGAGAGACCCAGTACTTC. The genes are TRBV6-5 and TRBJ2-5; perhaps TRBD2 as D (6 bases). CDR1 MNHEY and CDR2 SVGAGI come from the germline V gene. CDR3 length equals 16 residues. The germline V and J ends were trimmed by 2 bases and 4 bases, with 17 bases remaining between them.

The V and J genes are TRBV6-5 and TRBJ1-5; D gene uncertain. The V gene's germline CDR1 is MNHEY and CDR2 SVGAGI. The CDR3 consists of 14 residues. Trimming removed 2 bases at V and 4 bases at J, with 9 bases between. The CDR3 DNA sequence: TGTGCCAGCAGTTACAGGCGTGGAAATCAGCCCCAGCATTTT. The encoded protein is CASSYRRGNQPQHF.

This sequence joins TRBV7-8 and TRBJ1-2; tentatively, D is TRBD1 (6 bases). The germline V gene encodes CDR1 SGHVS and CDR2 FQNEAQ. This CDR3 comprises 14 residues. The germline V and J ends were trimmed by 0 bases and 4 bases, with 9 bases remaining between them. The CDR3 nucleotides read TGTGCCAGCAGCTTAGCTACAGGGCGCTATGGCTACACCTTC. Its translation: CASSLATGRYGYTF.

This clone came up once. The chain carries TRBV5-1 and TRBJ2-7, with TRBD1 matching over 11 bases. The CDR3 sequence is 16 residues long. Germline CDR1 and CDR2: SGHRS and YFSETQ. The V gene end was trimmed by 4 bases and the J gene end by 7 bases; junction bases not matched to a gene: 13. DNA of the CDR3: TGCGCCAGCAGCCCTGGGCCAGGACAGGGGGCGGGGGAGCAGTACTTC. Its protein product is CASSPGPGQGAGEQYF. Together with reference TRBV5-1 and TRBJ2-7, the CDR3 gives the full variable domain: KAGVTQTPRYLIKTRGQQVTLSCSPISGHRSVSWYQQTPGQGLQFLFEYFSETQRNKGNFPGRFSGRQFSNSRSEMNVSTLELGDSALYLCASSPGPGQGAGEQYFGPGTRLTVT.

The gene calls are TRBV10-2 and TRBJ2-4; 15 bases fit TRBD2. CDR3 length: 14 amino acids. Germline values: CDR1 WSHSY, CDR2 SAAADI. The trim removed 8 bases at V and 9 bases at J, leaving 5 bases unmatched. The CDR3 protein is CASGWTSGRGIQYF. In DNA, the CDR3 is TGCGCCAGCGGATGGACTAGCGGGAGGGGCATTCAGTACTTC.

This rearrangement joins TRBV6-1 to TRBJ1-5; D is perhaps TRBD1 (6 bases). Germline-derived CDR1 and CDR2 are MNHNS and SASEGT. V dropped 8 bases and J dropped 6 bases, with 14 bases sitting between them. This CDR3 contains 13 residues. The CDR3: CASLRGRGQPQHF. The CDR3 DNA follows: TGTGCCAGCCTCAGGGGACGGGGTCAGCCCCAGCATTTT.

The chain uses TRBV7-8 and TRBJ2-7; TRBD2 matches at 8 bases. J gave up 0 bases and V 5 bases, and 9 bases lay outside the gene matches. CDR3 length: 16 residues. Germline values: CDR1 SGHVS, CDR2 FQNEAQ. The CDR3 coding sequence is TGTGCCAGCAGCCCCACTGTCAGCGGGAGCTCCTACGAGCAGTACTTC. Translated: CASSPTVSGSSYEQYF.

The chain recombines TRBV2 with TRBJ1-1; the D gene is possibly TRBD1 (5 bases). The CDR3 is made up of 13 amino acids. Germline V gene lookup returns CDR1 SNHLY and CDR2 FYNNEI. CDR3 sequence: CATKRGMNTEAFF. The CDR3 nucleotides read TGTGCAACTAAGCGGGGGATGAACACTGAAGCTTTCTTT.

The CDR3 DNA follows: TGTGCCAGCAGCTTAGGGGGGACAGTACTAAATGAAAAACTGTTTTTT. It specifies CASSLGGTVLNEKLFF. J is TRBJ1-4 and V is TRBV7-8, with TRBD1 matching 7 bases. The ends lost 1 base at V and 5 bases at J; junction bases unmatched: 7. The CDR3 length is 16 residues. Looked up from germline, CDR1 is SGHVS and CDR2 is FQNEAQ.

The rearrangement uses TRBV6-5 and TRBJ1-1, with D hard to call. The V and J ends lost 0 bases and 8 bases respectively, with 16 bases between them. The germline gives CDR1 MNHEY, CDR2 SVGAGI. This CDR3 region has 15 residues. CDR3 in amino acids: CASSYSPLPNGEAFF. The CDR3 DNA sequence: TGTGCCAGCAGTTACTCCCCCCTCCCGAACGGAGAAGCTTTCTTT.

The chain carries TRBV11-3 and TRBJ2-1, with a possible D match to TRBD2 (6 bases). Germline V gives CDR1 SGHNT, CDR2 YENEEA. Between the trimmed V and J ends, which lost 5 bases and 10 bases, there was a span of 27 bases. CDR3 length equals 17 residues. CDR3 nucleotides: TGTGCCAGCAGCCCCGAGGTAGGCGGGGCGGTGGAGGAGGAGCAGTTCTTC. This sequence encodes CASSPEVGGAVEEEQFF.

CDR3 nucleotides: TGTGCCAGCAGTAGGACAGGGTGGAACGAGCAGTACTTC. Amino acid sequence: CASSRTGWNEQYF. V usage is TRBV27 and J usage is TRBJ2-7; the match to TRBD1 covers 8 bases. V lost 5 bases to trimming and J lost 5 bases; unmatched junction nucleotides: 5. The CDR3 runs to 13 residues. CDR1 is MNHEY, CDR2 SMNVEV, per germline (reference sequence).

The chain is built from TRBV5-4 and TRBJ2-2, with 9 bases lining up with TRBD2. CDR1 is SGHNT and CDR2 is YYREEE in the germline V gene (reference sequence). The CDR3 runs 17 residues. Germline trimming cut 0 bases from V and 6 bases from J; bases unmatched to any gene: 9. CDR3 sequence (DNA): TGTGCCAGCAGCTTGGCGGGCCTAGCGGGAAGGGCCGGGGAGCTGTTTTTT. Its protein is CASSLAGLAGRAGELFF.

There are a few counts of this clone. The chain carries TRBV27 and TRBJ1-1; D is unclear. This CDR3 region has 14 residues. Germline values: CDR1 MNHEY, CDR2 SMNVEV (reference sequence). The V and J ends lost 2 bases and 0 bases respectively, with 7 bases between them. This CDR3 reads CASSLTAMNTEAFF. CDR3 bases: TGTGCCAGCAGTTTAACAGCCATGAACACTGAAGCTTTCTTT.

This clone has just one count. This chain uses TRBV7-9 with TRBJ1-3; D is undetermined. Germline assignment: CDR1 SEHNR and CDR2 FQNEAQ (reference sequence). The CDR3 has 13 residues. V dropped 3 bases and J dropped 7 bases, with 10 bases sitting between them. CDR3 sequence reads: CASSFEAPNTIYF. Written as DNA, the CDR3 is TGTGCCAGCAGCTTTGAAGCGCCCAACACCATATATTTT.

V usage is TRBV14 and J usage is TRBJ1-2; TRBD1 might be the D (6 bases). Germline CDR1 is SGHDN and CDR2 is FVKESK. There are 14 residues in the CDR3. Deletions cut 4 bases from V and 3 bases from J, with 12 bases between. CDR3 nucleotides: TGTGCCAGCAGCCGCACCGGGACATACTATGGCTACACCTTC. As protein: CASSRTGTYYGYTF.

The chain recombines TRBV4-1 with TRBJ2-7; 14 bases line up with TRBD2. V lost 4 bases to trimming and J lost 6 bases; unmatched junction nucleotides: 8. Germline CDR1 is MGHRA and CDR2 is YSYEKL. The CDR3 loop spans 16 amino acids. The CDR3 loop is CASSLGTSGSRAEQYF. The CDR3 DNA reads as TGCGCCAGCAGCCTAGGGACTAGCGGGAGTAGGGCCGAGCAGTACTTC.